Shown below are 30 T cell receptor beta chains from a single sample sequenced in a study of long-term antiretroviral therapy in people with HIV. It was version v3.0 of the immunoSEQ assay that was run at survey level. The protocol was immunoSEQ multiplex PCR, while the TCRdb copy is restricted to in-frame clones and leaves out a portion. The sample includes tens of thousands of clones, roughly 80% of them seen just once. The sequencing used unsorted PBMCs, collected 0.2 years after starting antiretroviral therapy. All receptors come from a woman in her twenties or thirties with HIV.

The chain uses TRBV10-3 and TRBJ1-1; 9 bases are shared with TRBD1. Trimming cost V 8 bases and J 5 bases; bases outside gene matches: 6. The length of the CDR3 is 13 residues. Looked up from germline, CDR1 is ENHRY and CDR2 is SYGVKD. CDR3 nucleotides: TGTGCCATCTTTTCGGACAGGGGAACTGAAGCTTTCTTT. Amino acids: CAIFSDRGTEAFF.

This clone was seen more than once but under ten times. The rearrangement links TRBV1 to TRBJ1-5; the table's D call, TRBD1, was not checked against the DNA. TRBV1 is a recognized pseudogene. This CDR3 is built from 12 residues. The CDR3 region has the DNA TGCACCAGCAGCCCTGAACAGGGTCCCAAGCATTTT. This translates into CTSSPEQGPKHF.

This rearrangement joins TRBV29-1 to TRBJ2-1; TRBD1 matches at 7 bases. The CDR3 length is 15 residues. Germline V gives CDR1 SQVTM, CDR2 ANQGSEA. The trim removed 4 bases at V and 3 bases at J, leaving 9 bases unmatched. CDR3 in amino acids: CSVAAGQDFYNEQFF. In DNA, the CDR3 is TGCAGCGTTGCCGCCGGACAGGATTTCTACAATGAGCAGTTCTTC.

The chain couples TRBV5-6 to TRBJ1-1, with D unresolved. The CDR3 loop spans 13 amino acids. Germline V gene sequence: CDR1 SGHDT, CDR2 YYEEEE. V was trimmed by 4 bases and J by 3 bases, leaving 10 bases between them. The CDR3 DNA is TGTGCCAGCAGCCCCGGGGTGTACACTGAAGCTTTCTTT. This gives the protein CASSPGVYTEAFF.

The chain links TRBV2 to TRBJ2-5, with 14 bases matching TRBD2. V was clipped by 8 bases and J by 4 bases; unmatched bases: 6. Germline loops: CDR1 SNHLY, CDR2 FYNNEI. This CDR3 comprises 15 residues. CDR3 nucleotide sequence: TGTGCCAGCTCTAAGGGACTAGCGGGGGTAGAGACCCAGTACTTC. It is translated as CASSKGLAGVETQYF. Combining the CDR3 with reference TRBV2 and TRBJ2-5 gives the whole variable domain EPEVTQTPSHQVTQMGQEVILRCVPISNHLYFYWYRQILGQKVEFLVSFYNNEISEKSEIFDDQFSVERPDGSNFTLKIRSTKLEDSAMYFCASSKGLAGVETQYFGPGTRLLVL.

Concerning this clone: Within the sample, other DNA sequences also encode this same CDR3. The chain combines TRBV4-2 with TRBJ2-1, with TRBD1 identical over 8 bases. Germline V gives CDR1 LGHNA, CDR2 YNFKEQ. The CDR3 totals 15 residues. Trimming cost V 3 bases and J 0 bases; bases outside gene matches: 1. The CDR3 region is CASSQDRVSYNEQFF. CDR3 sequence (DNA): TGTGCCAGCAGCCAGGACAGGGTCTCCTACAATGAGCAGTTCTTC.

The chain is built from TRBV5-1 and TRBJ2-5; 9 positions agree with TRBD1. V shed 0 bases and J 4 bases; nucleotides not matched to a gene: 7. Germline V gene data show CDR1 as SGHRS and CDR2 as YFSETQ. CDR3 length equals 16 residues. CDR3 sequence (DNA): TGCGCCAGCAGCTTGGGGACAGGGGTTTCAAGAGAGACCCAGTACTTC. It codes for CASSLGTGVSRETQYF.

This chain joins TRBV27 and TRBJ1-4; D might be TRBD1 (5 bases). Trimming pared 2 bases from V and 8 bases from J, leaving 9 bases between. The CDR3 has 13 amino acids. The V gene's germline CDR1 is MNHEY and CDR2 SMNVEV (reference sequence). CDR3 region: CASSLRGTEKLFF. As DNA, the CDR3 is TGTGCCAGCAGTTTAAGAGGGACCGAAAAACTGTTTTTT.

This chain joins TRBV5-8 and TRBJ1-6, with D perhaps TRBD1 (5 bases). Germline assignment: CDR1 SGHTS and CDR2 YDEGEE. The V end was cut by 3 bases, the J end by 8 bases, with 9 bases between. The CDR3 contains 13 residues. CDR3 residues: CASSSGWYSPLHF. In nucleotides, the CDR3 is TGTGCCAGCAGCTCAGGGTGGTATTCACCCCTCCACTTT.

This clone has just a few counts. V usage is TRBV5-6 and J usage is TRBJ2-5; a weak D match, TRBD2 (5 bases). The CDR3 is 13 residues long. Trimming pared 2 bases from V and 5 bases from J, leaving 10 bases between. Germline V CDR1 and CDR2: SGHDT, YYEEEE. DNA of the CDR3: TGTGCCAGCAGCTTTATAGCGTCTGAGACCCAGTACTTC. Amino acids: CASSFIASETQYF.

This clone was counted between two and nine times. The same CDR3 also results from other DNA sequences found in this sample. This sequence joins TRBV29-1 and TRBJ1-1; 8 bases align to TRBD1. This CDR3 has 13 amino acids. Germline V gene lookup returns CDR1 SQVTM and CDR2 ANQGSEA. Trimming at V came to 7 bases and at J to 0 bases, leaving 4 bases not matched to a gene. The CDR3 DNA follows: TGCAGCGGGACAGGGCACATGAACACTGAAGCTTTCTTT. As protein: CSGTGHMNTEAFF.

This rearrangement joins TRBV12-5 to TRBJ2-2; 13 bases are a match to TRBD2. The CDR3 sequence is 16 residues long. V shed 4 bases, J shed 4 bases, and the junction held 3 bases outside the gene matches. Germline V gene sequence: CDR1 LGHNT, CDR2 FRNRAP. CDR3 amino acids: CASGYTSGGATGELFF. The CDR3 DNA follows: TGTGCTAGTGGTTACACTAGCGGGGGGGCCACCGGGGAGCTGTTTTTT.

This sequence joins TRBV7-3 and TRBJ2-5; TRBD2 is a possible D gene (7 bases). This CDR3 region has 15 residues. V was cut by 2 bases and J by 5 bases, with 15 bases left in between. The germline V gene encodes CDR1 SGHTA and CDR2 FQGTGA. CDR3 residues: CASSLSRGGMETQYF. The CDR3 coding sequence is TGTGCCAGCAGCTTATCCAGGGGAGGGATGGAGACCCAGTACTTC.

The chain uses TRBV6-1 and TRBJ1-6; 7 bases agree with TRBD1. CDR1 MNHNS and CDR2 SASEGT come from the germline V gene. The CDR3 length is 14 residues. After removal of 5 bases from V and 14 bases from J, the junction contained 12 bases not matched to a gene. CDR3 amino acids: CASSSTFDRVTLHF. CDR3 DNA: TGTGCCAGCAGTTCAACATTCGACAGGGTCACCCTCCACTTT.

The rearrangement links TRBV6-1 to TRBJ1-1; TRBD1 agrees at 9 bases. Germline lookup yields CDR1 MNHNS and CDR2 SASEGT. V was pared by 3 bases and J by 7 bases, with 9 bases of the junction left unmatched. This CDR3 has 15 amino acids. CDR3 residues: CASSDRTGVRVEAFF. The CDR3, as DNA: TGTGCCAGCAGTGATCGGACAGGGGTGAGGGTTGAAGCTTTCTTT.

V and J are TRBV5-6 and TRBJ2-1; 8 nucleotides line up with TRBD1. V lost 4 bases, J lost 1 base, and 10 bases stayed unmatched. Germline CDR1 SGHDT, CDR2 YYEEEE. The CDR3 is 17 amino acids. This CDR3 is CASSGLQGAGSYNEQFF. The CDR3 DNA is TGTGCCAGCAGCGGGCTTCAGGGGGCAGGGTCCTACAATGAGCAGTTCTTC.

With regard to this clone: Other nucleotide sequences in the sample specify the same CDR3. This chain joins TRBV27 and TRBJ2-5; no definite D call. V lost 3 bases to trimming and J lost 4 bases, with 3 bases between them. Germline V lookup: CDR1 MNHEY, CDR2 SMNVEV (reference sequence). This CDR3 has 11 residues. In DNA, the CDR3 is TGTGCCAGCAGTTTGGGAGAGACCCAGTACTTC. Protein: CASSLGETQYF.

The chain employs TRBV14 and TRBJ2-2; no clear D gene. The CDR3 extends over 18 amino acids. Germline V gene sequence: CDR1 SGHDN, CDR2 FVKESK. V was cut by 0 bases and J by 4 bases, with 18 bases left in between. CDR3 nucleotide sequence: TGTGCCAGCAGCCAAGAAGGGAAGGGCCCTATAGTCACCGGGGAGCTGTTTTTT. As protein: CASSQEGKGPIVTGELFF.

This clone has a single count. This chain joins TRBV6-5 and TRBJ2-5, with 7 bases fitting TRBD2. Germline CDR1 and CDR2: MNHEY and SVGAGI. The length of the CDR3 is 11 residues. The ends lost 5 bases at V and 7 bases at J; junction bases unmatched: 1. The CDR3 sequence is CASSGGGTQYF. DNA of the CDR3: TGTGCCAGCAGTGGGGGGGGGACCCAGTACTTC.

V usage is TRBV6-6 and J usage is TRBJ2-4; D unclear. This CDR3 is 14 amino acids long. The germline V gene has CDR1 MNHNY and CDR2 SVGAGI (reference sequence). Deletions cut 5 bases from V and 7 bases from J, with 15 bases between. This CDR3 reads CASSPLLYGNIQYF. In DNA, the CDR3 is TGTGCCAGCAGTCCCCTTTTGTACGGTAACATTCAGTACTTC.

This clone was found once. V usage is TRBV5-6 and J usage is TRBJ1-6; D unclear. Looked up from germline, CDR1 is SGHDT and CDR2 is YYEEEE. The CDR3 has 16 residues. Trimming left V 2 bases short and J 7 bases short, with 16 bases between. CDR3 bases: TGTGCCAGCAGCTTTTCGGGGTTGAGGGTGAATTCACCCCTCCACTTT. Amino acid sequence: CASSFSGLRVNSPLHF. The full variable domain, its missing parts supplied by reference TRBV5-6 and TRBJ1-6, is DAGVTQSPTHLIKTRGQQVTLRCSPKSGHDTVSWYQQALGQGPQFIFQYYEEEERQRGNFPDRFSGHQFPNYSSELNVNALLLGDSALYLCASSFSGLRVNSPLHFGNGTRLTVT.

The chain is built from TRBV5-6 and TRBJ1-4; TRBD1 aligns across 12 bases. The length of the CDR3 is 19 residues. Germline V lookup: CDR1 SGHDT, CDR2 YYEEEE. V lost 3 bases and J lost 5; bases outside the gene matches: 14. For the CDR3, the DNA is TGTGCCAGCAGCTCCCTCGGGTGGGGACAGGGGGCAGGGAATGAAAAACTGTTTTTT. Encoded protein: CASSSLGWGQGAGNEKLFF.

The CDR3 loop reads CASSSGRMGPGRGEKLFF. The CDR3 region has the DNA TGTGCCAGCAGCTCGGGGCGGATGGGCCCGGGTAGGGGTGAAAAACTGTTTTTT. The V and J genes are TRBV7-2 and TRBJ1-4; D may be TRBD1 (5 bases). This CDR3 has 18 amino acids. V dropped 4 bases and J dropped 7 bases, with 25 bases sitting between them. CDR1 and CDR2 from the germline V gene are SGHTA and FQGNSA. Complete variable domain (other parts from reference TRBV7-2 and TRBJ1-4): GAGVSQSPSNKVTEKGKDVELRCDPISGHTALYWYRQSLGQGLEFLIYFQGNSAPDKSGLPSDRFSAERTGGSVSTLTIQRTQQEDSAVYLCASSSGRMGPGRGEKLFFGSGTQLSVL.

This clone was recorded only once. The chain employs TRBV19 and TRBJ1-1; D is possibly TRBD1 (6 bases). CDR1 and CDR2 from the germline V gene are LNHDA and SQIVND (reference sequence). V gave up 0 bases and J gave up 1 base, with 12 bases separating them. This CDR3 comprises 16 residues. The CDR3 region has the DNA TGTGCCAGTAGTATAGATGGGGGGCTCCCGAACACTGAAGCTTTCTTT. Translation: CASSIDGGLPNTEAFF.

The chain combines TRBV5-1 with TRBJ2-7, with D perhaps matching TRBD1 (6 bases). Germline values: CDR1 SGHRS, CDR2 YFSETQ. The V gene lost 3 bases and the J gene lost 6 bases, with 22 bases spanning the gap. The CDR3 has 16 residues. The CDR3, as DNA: TGCGCCAGCAGCTCCCGGTTAGGGGGTCAACAGGGCGAGCAGTACTTC. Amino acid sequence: CASSSRLGGQQGEQYF. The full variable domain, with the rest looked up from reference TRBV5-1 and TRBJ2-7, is KAGVTQTPRYLIKTRGQQVTLSCSPISGHRSVSWYQQTPGQGLQFLFEYFSETQRNKGNFPGRFSGRQFSNSRSEMNVSTLELGDSALYLCASSSRLGGQQGEQYFGPGTRLTVT.

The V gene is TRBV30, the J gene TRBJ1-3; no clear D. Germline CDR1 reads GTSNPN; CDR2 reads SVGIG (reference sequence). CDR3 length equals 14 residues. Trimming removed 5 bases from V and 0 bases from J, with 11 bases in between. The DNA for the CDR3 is TGTGCCTGGGGATCCGGTGGCTCTGGAAACACCATATATTTT. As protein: CAWGSGGSGNTIYF. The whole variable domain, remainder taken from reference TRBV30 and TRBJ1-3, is SQTIHQWPATLVQPVGSPLSLECTVEGTSNPNLYWYRQAAGRGLQLLFYSVGIGQISSEVPQNLSASRPQDRQFILSSKKLLLSDSGFYLCAWGSGGSGNTIYFGEGSWLTVV.

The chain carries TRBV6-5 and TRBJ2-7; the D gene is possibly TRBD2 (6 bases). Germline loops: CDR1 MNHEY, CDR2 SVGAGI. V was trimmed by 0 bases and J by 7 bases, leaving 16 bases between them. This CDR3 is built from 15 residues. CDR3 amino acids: CASSYSGLGLSEQYF. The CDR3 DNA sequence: TGTGCCAGCAGTTACTCGGGATTGGGACTTTCGGAGCAGTACTTC.

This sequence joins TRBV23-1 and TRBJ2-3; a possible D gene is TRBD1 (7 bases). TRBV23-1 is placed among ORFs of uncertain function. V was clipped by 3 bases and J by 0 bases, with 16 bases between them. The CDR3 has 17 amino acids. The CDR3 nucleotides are TGCGCCAGCAGTCATTGCGTCAGGGGGACTAGCACAGATACGCAGTATTTT. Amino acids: CASSHCVRGTSTDTQYF.

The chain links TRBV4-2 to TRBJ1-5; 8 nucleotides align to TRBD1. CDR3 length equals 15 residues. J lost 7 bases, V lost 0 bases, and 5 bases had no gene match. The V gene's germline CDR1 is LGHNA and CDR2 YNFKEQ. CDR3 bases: TGTGCCAGCAGCCAAGACAGGGGGCAGGGGCAGCCCCAGCATTTT. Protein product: CASSQDRGQGQPQHF.

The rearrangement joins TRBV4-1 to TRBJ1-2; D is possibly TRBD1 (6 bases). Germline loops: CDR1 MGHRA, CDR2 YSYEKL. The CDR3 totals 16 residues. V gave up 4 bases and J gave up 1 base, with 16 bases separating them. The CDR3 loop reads CASSLFLTGGNYGYTF. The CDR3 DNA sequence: TGCGCCAGCAGCCTGTTCTTGACAGGCGGTAACTATGGCTACACCTTC.